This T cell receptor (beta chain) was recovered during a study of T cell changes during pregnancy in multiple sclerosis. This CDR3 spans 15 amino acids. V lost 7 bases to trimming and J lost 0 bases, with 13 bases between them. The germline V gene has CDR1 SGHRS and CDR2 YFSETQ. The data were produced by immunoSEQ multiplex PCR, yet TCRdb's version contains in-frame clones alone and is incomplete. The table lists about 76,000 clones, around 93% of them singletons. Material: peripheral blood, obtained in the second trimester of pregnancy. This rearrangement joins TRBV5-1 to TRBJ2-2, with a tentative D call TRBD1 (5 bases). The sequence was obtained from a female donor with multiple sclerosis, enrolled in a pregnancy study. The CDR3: CASSQETANTGELFF. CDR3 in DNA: TGCGCCAGCTCACAGGAGACCGCGAACACCGGGGAGCTGTTTTTT. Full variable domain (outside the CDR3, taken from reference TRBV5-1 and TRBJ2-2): KAGVTQTPRYLIKTRGQQVTLSCSPISGHRSVSWYQQTPGQGLQFLFEYFSETQRNKGNFPGRFSGRQFSNSRSEMNVSTLELGDSALYLCASSQETANTGELFFGEGSRLTVL.